This T cell receptor (beta chain) emerged from a study of T cell repertoires in cytomegalovirus infection. Each CDR3 protein is one row after TCRdb ran MiXCR on the reads. The repertoire includes fewer than 550,000 distinct CDR3 sequences, about 10% of them detected once, and around 9.6% sits in the top ten. In germline, CDR1 is MDHEN, CDR2 SYDVKM. V shed 5 bases and J 5 bases; nucleotides not matched to a gene: 6. The CDR3 length is 15 residues. This clonotype was found many times. The chain links TRBV28 to TRBJ2-1; the match to TRBD2 covers 10 bases. The source of this sequence is a human donor in good health (CMV status not recorded). Some clones in this sample may be carry-over from other donors' samples. The sample taken for sequencing was PBMCs. The CDR3 region has the DNA TGTGCCAGCAGTAATAGCGGGAGGCGCAACAATGAGCAGTTCTTC. Its protein product is CASSNSGRRNNEQFF.